One sample yielded the 30 T cell receptor beta chains listed below, sequenced in a study of T cells after yellow fever vaccination. TCRdb re-analysed the 5' RACE reads in MiXCR, keeping a single row per CDR3 protein. Of more than 250,000 distinct CDR3 sequences listed, roughly 7% are singletons. Sequencing used PBMCs, obtained roughly seven weeks after the first yellow fever vaccination. All receptors come from a young man who received the YFV17D yellow fever vaccine.

The rearrangement links TRBV11-2 to TRBJ2-1; D might be TRBD1 (5 bases). The CDR3 covers 13 residues. Germline V gene lookup returns CDR1 SGHAT and CDR2 FQNNGV. With 6 bases removed from V and 10 bases from J, the gap between germline ends came to 16 bases. The CDR3 is CASSSVPDREQFF. DNA of the CDR3: TGTGCCAGCAGTTCAGTTCCTGACAGAGAGCAGTTCTTC.

The chain uses TRBV5-4 and TRBJ2-1; TRBD1 matches 8 bases. CDR1 and CDR2 from the germline V gene are SGHNT and YYREEE (reference sequence). V shed 3 bases, J shed 6 bases, and the junction held 8 bases outside the gene matches. The CDR3 sequence is 15 residues long. In DNA form, the CDR3 reads TGTGCCAGCAGCTGGGACAGGTACTATTTCAATGAGCAGTTCTTC. It is translated as CASSWDRYYFNEQFF.

The V call is TRBV4-3, the J call TRBJ2-2; tentatively, D is TRBD1 (6 bases). CDR3 length: 15 amino acids. V was shortened by 4 bases and J by 1 base, with 10 bases between the two germline ends. Germline V gives CDR1 LGHNA, CDR2 YSLEER. CDR3 DNA: TGCGCCAGCAGCCCGACAGGCTGGAACACCGGGGAGCTGTTTTTT. Its translation is CASSPTGWNTGELFF.

The V and J genes are TRBV6-1 and TRBJ1-2, with 7 positions matching TRBD1. Germline V gene data show CDR1 as MNHNS and CDR2 as SASEGT. V lost 8 bases and J lost 0; bases outside the gene matches: 6. The CDR3 is made up of 14 amino acids. The CDR3 DNA reads as TGTGCCAGCGGACAGGATCGAGCTAACTATGGCTACACCTTC. Amino acid sequence: CASGQDRANYGYTF.

For the CDR3, the DNA is TGCAGCGTCGAGGAGGGCAGGGGAGAACAAGAGACCCAGTACTTC. Residues: CSVEEGRGEQETQYF. This chain connects TRBV29-1 to TRBJ2-5; D possibly uses TRBD1 or TRBD2 (6 bases each). The germline gives CDR1 SQVTM, CDR2 ANQGSEA. The ends were cut back, 6 bases at V and 2 bases at J, with 19 bases in the middle. The CDR3 consists of 15 residues.

This chain uses TRBV20-1 with TRBJ2-3, with D tentatively TRBD1 (6 bases). Trimming removed 4 bases at V and 2 bases at J, with 16 bases between. The CDR3 runs 15 residues. In germline, CDR1 is DFQATT, CDR2 SNEGSKA (reference sequence). This CDR3 is CSANQGFSPTDTQYF. The DNA for the CDR3 is TGCAGTGCTAACCAGGGGTTTTCCCCCACAGATACGCAGTATTTT.

The rearrangement joins TRBV5-1 to TRBJ2-3, with 13 nucleotides matching TRBD2. This CDR3 is 17 amino acids long. Trimming removed 3 bases from V and 4 bases from J; junction bases left unmatched: 8. The germline CDR1 and CDR2 sequences are SGHRS and YFSETQ. The CDR3 DNA is TGCGCCAGCAGCTCCGGACTAGCGGGGGTGAAGTCAGATACGCAGTATTTT. Encoded protein: CASSSGLAGVKSDTQYF. Using reference TRBV5-1 and TRBJ2-3 for the parts outside the CDR3, the full variable domain is KAGVTQTPRYLIKTRGQQVTLSCSPISGHRSVSWYQQTPGQGLQFLFEYFSETQRNKGNFPGRFSGRQFSNSRSEMNVSTLELGDSALYLCASSSGLAGVKSDTQYFGPGTRLTVL.

This clonotype was observed at least ten times. The chain uses TRBV6-2 or TRBV6-3 and TRBJ2-7; D possibly corresponds to TRBD1 (6 bases). Germline CDR1 MNHEY, CDR2 SVGEGT. The V end lost 5 bases, the J end lost 4 bases, and 12 bases lay between the germline ends. This CDR3 comprises 13 residues. CDR3 nucleotide sequence: TGTGCCAGCAGTCCCACAGGGTTGTACGAGCAGTACGTC. As protein: CASSPTGLYEQYV.

The rearrangement uses TRBV6-1 and TRBJ1-2; D gene uncertain. With 4 bases removed from V and 2 bases from J, the gap between germline ends came to 8 bases. Germline V CDR1 and CDR2: MNHNS, SASEGT. CDR3 length equals 13 residues. The CDR3 here is CASSVAENYGYTF. The DNA for the CDR3 is TGTGCCAGCAGTGTCGCAGAAAACTATGGCTACACCTTC.

Remarks on this clonotype: At one end, the junction sequence differs from germline, possibly due to a read error. The chain uses TRBV12-3 or TRBV12-4 and TRBJ1-2; no firm D call. The CDR3 covers 18 residues. CDR3 nucleotides: TGTGCCTGCAGTTTAATCCCGGTGCTGGACGGTACACACTATGGCTACACCTTC. This translates into CACSLIPVLDGTHYGYTF.

This chain uses TRBV5-6 with TRBJ1-1; 8 nucleotides align to TRBD1. The CDR3 spans 15 residues. In germline, CDR1 is SGHDT, CDR2 YYEEEE. Trimming removed 2 bases from V and 10 bases from J; junction bases left unmatched: 13. Here the CDR3 reads CASSFLGAGGDLAFF. The DNA for the CDR3 is TGTGCCAGCAGCTTTTTAGGAGCAGGGGGCGACTTAGCTTTCTTT.

The rearrangement links TRBV5-1 to TRBJ2-3, with 7 nucleotides matching TRBD2. CDR1 and CDR2 (germline): SGHRS, YFSETQ. V lost 5 bases to trimming and J lost 2 bases; unmatched junction nucleotides: 8. There are 15 residues in the CDR3. The CDR3 coding sequence is TGCGCCAGCAGGGATGGAGCGGGGTACACAGATACGCAGTATTTT. It yields the protein CASRDGAGYTDTQYF.

This clonotype came up a few times. This chain uses TRBV7-6 with TRBJ2-3; 12 nucleotides line up with TRBD2. The CDR3 covers 18 residues. The germline V gene has CDR1 SGHVS and CDR2 FNYEAQ. V was pared by 4 bases and J by 2 bases, with 10 bases of the junction left unmatched. CDR3 DNA sequence: TGTGCCAGCAGCTCGGGGGCTAGCGGGGGGGGTCTCACAGATACGCAGTATTTT. This gives the protein CASSSGASGGGLTDTQYF.

This clonotype was seen a handful of times. The chain recombines TRBV13 with TRBJ2-1; 10 nucleotides agree with TRBD1. The CDR3 has 17 amino acids. With 0 bases clipped from V and 2 bases from J, the junction kept 4 bases outside the gene matches. In germline, CDR1 is PRHDT, CDR2 FYEKMQ (reference sequence). In DNA, the CDR3 is TGTGCCAGCAGCTTAGGCCTGGACAGGGGGACCTACAATGAGCAGTTCTTC. Translation: CASSLGLDRGTYNEQFF.

The chain couples TRBV29-1 to TRBJ1-2, with a possible D match to TRBD1 (6 bases). The CDR3 sequence is 12 residues long. Germline V lookup: CDR1 SQVTM, CDR2 ANQGSEA. V was pared by 7 bases and J by 2 bases, with 11 bases between. In nucleotides, the CDR3 is TGCAGCGCCCTGACAGGAAACTATGGCTACACCTTC. Translated, it gives CSALTGNYGYTF.

V usage is TRBV4-3 and J usage is TRBJ2-2; 11 bases map to TRBD2. J gave up 4 bases and V 0 bases, and 4 bases lay outside the gene matches. Per germline, CDR1 LGHNA and CDR2 YSLEER. This CDR3 comprises 17 residues. CDR3 sequence: CASSQELAGVITGELFF. CDR3 coding DNA: TGCGCCAGCAGCCAAGAACTAGCGGGGGTCATCACCGGGGAGCTGTTTTTT.

This clonotype occurred a few times. This chain connects TRBV4-3 to TRBJ2-6; D is unresolved. There are 16 residues in the CDR3. V was trimmed by 0 bases and J by 0 bases, leaving 6 bases between them. In germline, CDR1 is LGHNA, CDR2 YSLEER. The CDR3 DNA is TGCGCCAGCAGCCAAGATATTGTCTCTGGGGCCAACGTCCTGACTTTC. Its translation: CASSQDIVSGANVLTF.

The chain is built from TRBV12-3 or TRBV12-4 and TRBJ2-3, with D possibly being TRBD1 (6 bases). The CDR3 runs to 16 residues. The V end was cut by 5 bases, the J end by 3 bases, with 18 bases between. The CDR3 DNA reads as TGTGCCAGCAGTCGGGCCCTGACAGGTCTTACAGATACGCAGTATTTT. Protein product: CASSRALTGLTDTQYF.

This clonotype was picked up a small number of times. The CDR3 DNA is TGTGCCAGCAGTATCTCAGGGACAGGTCAAAACATTCAGTACTTC. This encodes CASSISGTGQNIQYF. The chain recombines TRBV25-1 with TRBJ2-4; 8 nucleotides align to TRBD1. The V segment lost 5 bases and the J segment 5 bases; nucleotides outside the gene matches: 8. The length of the CDR3 is 15 residues. The germline gives CDR1 MGHDK, CDR2 SYGVNS.

The rearrangement uses TRBV6-1 and TRBJ2-7, with TRBD2 as a possible D gene (5 bases). Germline V CDR1 and CDR2: MNHNS, SASEGT. This CDR3 region has 15 residues. Trimming shortened V by 4 bases and J by 1 base, and 14 bases separated the two germline ends. CDR3 coding DNA: TGTGCCAGCAGTGTTGAACTAGTTGTGTCCTACGAGCAGTACGTC. It encodes CASSVELVVSYEQYV.

There are a few counts of this clonotype. The chain has TRBV5-4 and TRBJ2-5; D unclear. Germline assignment: CDR1 SGHNT and CDR2 YYREEE (reference sequence). Trimming removed 4 bases from V and 2 bases from J, with 15 bases in between. This CDR3 spans 15 amino acids. The CDR3 loop is CASSTRNAAQETQYF. The CDR3 DNA reads TGTGCCAGCAGCACCCGAAATGCGGCACAAGAGACCCAGTACTTC.

Worth noting for this clonotype: Relative to the germline gene, one junction end is altered; a read error may explain this. The chain joins TRBV20-1 to TRBJ2-3; 10 bases agree with TRBD1. There are 16 residues in the CDR3. Looked up from germline, CDR1 is DFQATT and CDR2 is SNEGSKA (reference sequence). CDR3 coding DNA: TGCTGTGCGAGGGGTAGGGACAGGGGTGGCGCAGATACGCAGTATTTT. Protein: CCARGRDRGGADTQYF.

This clonotype appeared many times. This chain joins TRBV5-1 and TRBJ2-5; no definite D call. Germline assignment: CDR1 SGHRS and CDR2 YFSETQ. The CDR3 extends over 11 amino acids. V lost 7 bases to trimming and J lost 3 bases, with 7 bases between them. The CDR3 region is CASREEETQYF. CDR3 DNA: TGCGCCAGCCGAGAGGAAGAGACCCAGTACTTC. The variable domain in full, with the rest retrieved from reference TRBV5-1 and TRBJ2-5, is KAGVTQTPRYLIKTRGQQVTLSCSPISGHRSVSWYQQTPGQGLQFLFEYFSETQRNKGNFPGRFSGRQFSNSRSEMNVSTLELGDSALYLCASREEETQYFGPGTRLLVL.

The CDR3, as DNA: TGTGCCACCAGTGATGTGGGGGGCGCGAGTACAGATACGCAGTATTTT. Its protein product is CATSDVGGASTDTQYF. V is TRBV24-1 and J is TRBJ2-3; either TRBD1 or TRBD2 may fit D (6 bases each). Germline V gives CDR1 KGHDR, CDR2 SFDVKD. Trimming left V 3 bases short and J 3 bases short, with 15 bases between. This CDR3 has 16 amino acids.

This clonotype showed up just a few times. This rearrangement joins TRBV5-6 to TRBJ2-3, with unresolved D. The CDR3 sequence is 15 residues long. The ends were cut back, 4 bases at V and 1 base at J, with 13 bases in the middle. In germline, CDR1 is SGHDT, CDR2 YYEEEE. CDR3: CASSRSSTGTDTQYF. The CDR3 DNA reads TGTGCCAGCAGCCGGAGTTCGACGGGCACAGATACGCAGTATTTT. Full variable domain (rest looked up from reference TRBV5-6 and TRBJ2-3): DAGVTQSPTHLIKTRGQQVTLRCSPKSGHDTVSWYQQALGQGPQFIFQYYEEEERQRGNFPDRFSGHQFPNYSSELNVNALLLGDSALYLCASSRSSTGTDTQYFGPGTRLTVL.

The chain joins TRBV15 to TRBJ2-1; D gene uncertain. CDR1 is LNHNV and CDR2 is YYDKDF in the germline V gene (reference sequence). CDR3 size: 16 residues. Trimming cost V 5 bases and J 6 bases, with 20 bases left between them. CDR3 residues: CATSSGNSRQRNEQFF. The CDR3 coding sequence is TGTGCCACCAGCTCCGGAAACTCCCGCCAACGCAATGAGCAGTTCTTC. Complete variable domain (other parts from reference TRBV15 and TRBJ2-1): DAMVIQNPRYQVTQFGKPVTLSCSQTLNHNVMYWYQQKSSQAPKLLFHYYDKDFNNEADTPDNFQSRRPNTSFCFLDIRSPGLGDTAMYLCATSSGNSRQRNEQFFGPGTRLTVL.

This rearrangement joins TRBV28 to TRBJ1-4; 10 bases agree with TRBD1. Per germline, CDR1 MDHEN and CDR2 SYDVKM. The CDR3 spans 17 residues. V shed 2 bases, J shed 5 bases, and the junction held 8 bases outside the gene matches. CDR3 nucleotide sequence: TGTGCCAGCAGTTTACGGCTGGGGACAGGGGTAAATGAAAAACTGTTTTTT. Translating gives CASSLRLGTGVNEKLFF.

This clonotype was picked up a small number of times. The chain combines TRBV6-1 with TRBJ2-3, with TRBD1 as a possible D gene (5 bases). The ends were cut back, 3 bases at V and 11 bases at J, with 18 bases in the middle. The CDR3 is made up of 14 amino acids. Germline CDR1 MNHNS, CDR2 SASEGT. The CDR3 DNA reads as TGTGCCAGCAGTGATAACGTACTTTCAGGGTGGCAGTATTTT. Its protein product is CASSDNVLSGWQYF.

This chain joins TRBV27 and TRBJ2-7, with 8 positions matching TRBD1. The J segment lost 7 bases and the V segment lost 5 bases, leaving 10 bases of the junction unmatched. Per germline, CDR1 MNHEY and CDR2 SMNVEV (reference sequence). CDR3 length: 14 residues. Written as DNA, the CDR3 is TGTGCCAGCAGTCCGGGGACAGGTTTTGGGGAGCAGTACTTC. Its translation is CASSPGTGFGEQYF.

This chain links TRBV5-1 with TRBJ2-3; TRBD2 agrees at 13 bases. Germline V gene lookup returns CDR1 SGHRS and CDR2 YFSETQ. J was trimmed by 5 bases and V by 6 bases; bases with no gene match: 12. This CDR3 contains 17 residues. CDR3 sequence reads: CASTETSGGMYGDTQYF. Written as DNA, the CDR3 is TGCGCCAGCACCGAGACTAGCGGGGGGATGTACGGAGATACGCAGTATTTT.